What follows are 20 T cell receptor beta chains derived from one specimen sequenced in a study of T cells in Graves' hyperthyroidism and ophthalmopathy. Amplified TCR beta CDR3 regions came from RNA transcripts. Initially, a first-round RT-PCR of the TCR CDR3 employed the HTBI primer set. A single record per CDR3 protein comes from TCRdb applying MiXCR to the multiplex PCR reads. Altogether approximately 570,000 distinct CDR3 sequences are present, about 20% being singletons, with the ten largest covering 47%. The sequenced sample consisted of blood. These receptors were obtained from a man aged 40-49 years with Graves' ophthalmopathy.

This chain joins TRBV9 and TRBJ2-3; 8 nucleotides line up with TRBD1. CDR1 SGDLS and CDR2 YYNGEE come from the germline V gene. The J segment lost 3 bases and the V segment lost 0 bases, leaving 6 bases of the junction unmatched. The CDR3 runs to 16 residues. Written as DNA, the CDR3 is TGTGCCAGCAGCGTAGAGTCAGGGGGCGGGACAGATACGCAGTATTTT. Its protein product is CASSVESGGGTDTQYF.

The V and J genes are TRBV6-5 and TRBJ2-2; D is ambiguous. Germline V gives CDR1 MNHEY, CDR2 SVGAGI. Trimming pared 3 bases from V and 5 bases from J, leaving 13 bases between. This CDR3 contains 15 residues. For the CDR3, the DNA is TGTGCCAGCAGTTATCGCTCAGGTTCAACCGGGGAGCTGTTTTTT. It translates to CASSYRSGSTGELFF.

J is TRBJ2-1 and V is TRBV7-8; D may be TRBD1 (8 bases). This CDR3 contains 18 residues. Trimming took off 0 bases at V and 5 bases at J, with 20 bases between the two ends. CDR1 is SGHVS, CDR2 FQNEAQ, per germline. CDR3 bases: TGTGCCAGCAGCTTAGCCCTCCCCGGACAGGGAGGGGACAATGAGCAGTTCTTC. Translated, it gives CASSLALPGQGGDNEQFF.

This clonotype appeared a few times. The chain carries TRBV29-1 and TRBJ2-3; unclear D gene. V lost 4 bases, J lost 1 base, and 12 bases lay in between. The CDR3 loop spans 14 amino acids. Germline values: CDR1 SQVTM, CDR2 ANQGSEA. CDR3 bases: TGCAGCGTTGTAAGTGGGATCGGCACAGATACGCAGTATTTT. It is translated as CSVVSGIGTDTQYF.

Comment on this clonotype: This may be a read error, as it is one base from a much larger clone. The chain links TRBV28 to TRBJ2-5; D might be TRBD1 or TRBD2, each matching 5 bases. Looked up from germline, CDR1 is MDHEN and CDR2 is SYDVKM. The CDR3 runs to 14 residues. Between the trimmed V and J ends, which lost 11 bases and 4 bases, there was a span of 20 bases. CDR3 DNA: TGTGCCTCACTCCCTGGGGGTCTCGGAGAGACCCAGTACTTC. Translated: CASLPGGLGETQYF.

CDR3 residues: CASSLGGGREPKTQYF. The CDR3 coding sequence is TGTGCCAGCAGCTTAGGTGGGGGGCGGGAGCCGAAGACCCAGTACTTC. The chain has TRBV13 and TRBJ2-5; D might be TRBD2 (7 bases). Trimming took off 0 bases at V and 6 bases at J, with 17 bases between the two ends. The germline V gene encodes CDR1 PRHDT and CDR2 FYEKMQ (reference sequence). This CDR3 contains 16 residues.

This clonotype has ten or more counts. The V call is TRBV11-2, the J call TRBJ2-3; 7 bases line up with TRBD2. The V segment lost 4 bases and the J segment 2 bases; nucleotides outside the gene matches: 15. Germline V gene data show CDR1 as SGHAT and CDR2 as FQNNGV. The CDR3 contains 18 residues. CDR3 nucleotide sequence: TGTGCCAGCAGCTCCCGGGGGTCAGCGGGAAAAATCACAGATACGCAGTATTTT. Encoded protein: CASSSRGSAGKITDTQYF.

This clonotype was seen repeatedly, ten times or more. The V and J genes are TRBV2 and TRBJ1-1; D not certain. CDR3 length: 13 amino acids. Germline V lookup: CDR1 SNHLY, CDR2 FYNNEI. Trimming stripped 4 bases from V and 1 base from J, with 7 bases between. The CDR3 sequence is CASSVMGNTEAFF. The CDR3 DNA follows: TGTGCCAGCAGTGTCATGGGGAACACTGAAGCTTTCTTT.

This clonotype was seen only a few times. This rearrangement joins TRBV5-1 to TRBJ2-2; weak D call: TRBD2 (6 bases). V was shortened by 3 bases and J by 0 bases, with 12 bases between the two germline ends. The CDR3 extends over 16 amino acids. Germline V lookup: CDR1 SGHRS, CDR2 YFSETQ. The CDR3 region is CASSSEGLTNTGELFF. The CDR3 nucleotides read TGCGCCAGCAGCTCGGAGGGACTCACGAACACCGGGGAGCTGTTTTTT.

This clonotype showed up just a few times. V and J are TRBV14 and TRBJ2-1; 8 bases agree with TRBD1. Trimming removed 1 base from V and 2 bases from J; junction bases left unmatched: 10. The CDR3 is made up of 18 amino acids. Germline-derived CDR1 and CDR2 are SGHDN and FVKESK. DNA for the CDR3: TGTGCCAGCAGCCAAGGGACCCCCGACAGGGGAACCTACAATGAGCAGTTCTTC. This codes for CASSQGTPDRGTYNEQFF. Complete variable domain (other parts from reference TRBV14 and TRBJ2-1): EAGVTQFPSHSVIEKGQTVTLRCDPISGHDNLYWYRRVMGKEIKFLLHFVKESKQDESGMPNNRFLAERTGGTYSTLKVQPAELEDSGVYFCASSQGTPDRGTYNEQFFGPGTRLTVL.

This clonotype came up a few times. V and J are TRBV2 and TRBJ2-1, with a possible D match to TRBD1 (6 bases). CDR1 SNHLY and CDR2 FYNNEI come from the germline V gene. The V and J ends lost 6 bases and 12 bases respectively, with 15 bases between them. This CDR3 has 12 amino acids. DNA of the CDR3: TGTGCCAGCAGGGAACAGGGAATCGGGCAGTTCTTC. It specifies CASREQGIGQFF.

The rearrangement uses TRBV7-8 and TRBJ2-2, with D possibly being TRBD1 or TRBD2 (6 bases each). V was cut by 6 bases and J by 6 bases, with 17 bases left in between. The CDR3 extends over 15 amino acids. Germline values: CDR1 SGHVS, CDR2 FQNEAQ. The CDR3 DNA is TGTGCCAGCAGTTCTCCCGGGGGCAGGTCCGGGGAGCTGTTTTTT. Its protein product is CASSSPGGRSGELFF. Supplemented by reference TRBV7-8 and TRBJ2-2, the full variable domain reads GAGVSQSPRYKVAKRGQDVALRCDPISGHVSLFWYQQALGQGPEFLTYFQNEAQLDKSGLPSDRFFAERPEGSVSTLKIQRTQQEDSAVYLCASSSPGGRSGELFFGEGSRLTVL.

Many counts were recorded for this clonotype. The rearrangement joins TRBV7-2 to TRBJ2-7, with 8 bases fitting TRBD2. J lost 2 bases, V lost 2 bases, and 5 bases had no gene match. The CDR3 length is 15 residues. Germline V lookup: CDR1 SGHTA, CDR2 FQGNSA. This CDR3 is CASSLMAGGPYEQYF. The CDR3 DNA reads TGTGCCAGCAGCTTAATGGCGGGGGGTCCCTACGAGCAGTACTTC.

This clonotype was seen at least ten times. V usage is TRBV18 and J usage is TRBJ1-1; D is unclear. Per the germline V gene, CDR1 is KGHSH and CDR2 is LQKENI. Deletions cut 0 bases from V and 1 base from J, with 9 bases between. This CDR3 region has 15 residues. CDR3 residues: CASSPPNSANTEAFF. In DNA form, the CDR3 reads TGTGCCAGCTCACCACCGAACAGCGCGAACACTGAAGCTTTCTTT.

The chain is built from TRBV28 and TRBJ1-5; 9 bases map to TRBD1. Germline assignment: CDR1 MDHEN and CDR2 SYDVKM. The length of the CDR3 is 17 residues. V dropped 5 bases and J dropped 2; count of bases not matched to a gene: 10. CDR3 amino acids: CASSPGQGVGGNQPQHF. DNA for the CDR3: TGTGCCAGCAGTCCGGGACAGGGTGTGGGGGGCAATCAGCCCCAGCATTTT.

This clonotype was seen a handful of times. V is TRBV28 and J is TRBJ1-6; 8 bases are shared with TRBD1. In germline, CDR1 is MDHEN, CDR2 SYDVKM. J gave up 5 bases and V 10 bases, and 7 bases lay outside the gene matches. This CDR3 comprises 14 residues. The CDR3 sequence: CATIPGQDNSPLHF. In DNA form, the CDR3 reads TGTGCCACTATACCGGGACAGGATAATTCACCCCTCCACTTT.

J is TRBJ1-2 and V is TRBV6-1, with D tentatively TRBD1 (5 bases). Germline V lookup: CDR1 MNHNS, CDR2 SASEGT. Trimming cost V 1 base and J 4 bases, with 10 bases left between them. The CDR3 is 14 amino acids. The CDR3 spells CASSEEGRIYGYTF. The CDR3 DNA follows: TGTGCCAGCAGTGAAGAGGGACGGATCTATGGCTACACCTTC.

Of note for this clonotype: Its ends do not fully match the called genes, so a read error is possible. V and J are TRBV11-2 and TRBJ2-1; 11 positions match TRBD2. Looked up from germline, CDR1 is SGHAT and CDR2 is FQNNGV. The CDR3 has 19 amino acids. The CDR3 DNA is TGCGCCAGCAGCGCCCTAGCGGGGGGCAAAAGCAGCTCCTACAATGAGCAGTTCTTC. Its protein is CASSALAGGKSSSYNEQFF.

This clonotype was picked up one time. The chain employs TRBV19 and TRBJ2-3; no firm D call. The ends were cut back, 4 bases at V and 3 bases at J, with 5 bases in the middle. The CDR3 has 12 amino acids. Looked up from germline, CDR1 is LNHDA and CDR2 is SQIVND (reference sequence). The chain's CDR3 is CASSTVTDTQYF. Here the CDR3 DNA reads TGTGCCAGTAGTACCGTAACAGATACGCAGTATTTT.

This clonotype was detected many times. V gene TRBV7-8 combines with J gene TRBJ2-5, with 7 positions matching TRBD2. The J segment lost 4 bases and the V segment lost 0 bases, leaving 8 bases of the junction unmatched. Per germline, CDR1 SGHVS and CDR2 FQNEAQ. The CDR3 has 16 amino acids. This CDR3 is CASSLAPETSLETQYF. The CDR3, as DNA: TGTGCCAGCAGCTTAGCGCCGGAGACTAGCTTAGAGACCCAGTACTTC.